The 32 T cell receptor beta chains below all came from one sample that was sequenced in a study of beta chain features in type 1 diabetes. Study results and caveats: Patients with Type 1 diabetes showed moderately but significantly shorter TCRB CDR3s in all four CD4+ subsets.

The investigators reverse transcribed all of the isolated RNA, so they sequenced expressed TCRB transcripts. This table comes from immunoSEQ multiplex PCR, and its TCRdb copy is limited to in-frame clones, with some not included. The sample holds hundreds of thousands of clones; approximately 16% are singletons and the top ten take more than 0.015%. The antigens for these receptors are not known. Sequenced sample: naive CD4+ T cells from blood. These receptors all come from a man between 18 and 29 years old with type 1 diabetes.

This clone was counted only a few times. This chain joins TRBV6-5 and TRBJ1-2; the match to TRBD1 covers 9 bases. CDR1 MNHEY and CDR2 SVGAGI come from the germline V gene. Trimming cost V 7 bases and J 4 bases; bases outside gene matches: 7. The CDR3 contains 14 residues. The CDR3 DNA is TGTGCCAGCACGCGACAGGGGGTACTCTATGGCTACACCTTC. Its translation is CASTRQGVLYGYTF.

The rearrangement links TRBV18 to TRBJ2-2; a weak D match, TRBD2 (6 bases). The V end was cut by 3 bases, the J end by 1 base, with 18 bases between. Germline assignment: CDR1 KGHSH and CDR2 LQKENI. CDR3 length: 18 amino acids. The CDR3 nucleotides read TGTGCCAGCTCACCCTTTACCTCGGGGACTTTGAACACCGGGGAGCTGTTTTTT. This codes for CASSPFTSGTLNTGELFF. Combining the CDR3 with reference TRBV18 and TRBJ2-2 gives the whole variable domain NAGVMQNPRHLVRRRGQEARLRCSPMKGHSHVYWYRQLPEEGLKFMVYLQKENIIDESGMPKERFSAEFPKEGPSILRIQQVVRGDSAAYFCASSPFTSGTLNTGELFFGEGSRLTVL.

The chain combines TRBV18 with TRBJ2-2, with 8 nucleotides matching TRBD2. Germline V lookup: CDR1 KGHSH, CDR2 LQKENI. V gave up 1 base and J gave up 5 bases; unmatched junction bases: 6. The CDR3 loop spans 16 amino acids. DNA of the CDR3: TGTGCCAGCTCACCACAACTAGCGGAGGGGACCGGGGAGCTGTTTTTT. Protein product: CASSPQLAEGTGELFF.

CDR3 sequence: CAWINRTAQETQYF. The CDR3 DNA reads as TGTGCCTGGATCAATCGGACAGCCCAAGAGACCCAGTACTTC. The chain joins TRBV30 to TRBJ2-5; D is possibly TRBD1 (6 bases). Germline V gene data show CDR1 as GTSNPN and CDR2 as SVGIG (reference sequence). V was cut by 4 bases and J by 1 base, with 13 bases left in between. CDR3 length: 14 residues.

The V gene is TRBV10-3, the J gene TRBJ2-2, with 8 bases lining up with TRBD1. V trimming: 2 bases; J trimming: 1 base; junction bases outside the gene matches: 0. Germline V lookup: CDR1 ENHRY, CDR2 SYGVKD. The CDR3 extends over 15 amino acids. This CDR3 reads CAISEGTGNTGELFF. The CDR3, as DNA: TGTGCCATCAGTGAGGGGACAGGGAACACCGGGGAGCTGTTTTTT.

The gene calls are TRBV18 and TRBJ1-2; a weak D match, TRBD1 (6 bases). V was cut by 8 bases and J by 4 bases, with 11 bases left in between. The CDR3 extends over 12 amino acids. CDR1 KGHSH and CDR2 LQKENI come from the germline V gene. This CDR3 reads CASTQGTYGYTF. In nucleotides, the CDR3 is TGTGCCAGCACGCAGGGGACCTATGGCTACACCTTC.

This clone occurred a few times. The CDR3 reads CAWRLSGLGYTF. In DNA, the CDR3 is TGTGCCTGGAGACTGTCGGGACTTGGCTACACCTTC. The chain has TRBV30 and TRBJ1-2; maybe TRBD1 (5 bases). CDR1 and CDR2 from the germline V gene are GTSNPN and SVGIG (reference sequence). This CDR3 has 12 residues. V lost 3 bases, J lost 7 bases, and 12 bases lay in between.

The chain employs TRBV27 and TRBJ1-6, with 8 bases matching TRBD1. The CDR3 sequence is 18 residues long. The ends lost 3 bases at V and 9 bases at J; junction bases unmatched: 16. Germline V lookup: CDR1 MNHEY, CDR2 SMNVEV (reference sequence). The CDR3 is CASSFRRQGSLPISPLHF. The DNA for the CDR3 is TGTGCCAGCAGTTTCCGAAGACAGGGGTCCCTTCCGATTTCACCCCTCCACTTT.

The chain is built from TRBV30 and TRBJ2-5, with D possibly TRBD2 on 6 matching bases. The CDR3 has 14 residues. The V and J ends lost 2 bases and 3 bases respectively, with 13 bases between them. Germline loops: CDR1 GTSNPN, CDR2 SVGIG (reference sequence). The CDR3 nucleotides are TGTGCCTGGAGTTCTACGGGAGACAAAGAGACCCAGTACTTC. Its translation is CAWSSTGDKETQYF.

The chain recombines TRBV5-4 with TRBJ2-7; 10 bases are shared with TRBD2. V lost 4 bases to trimming and J lost 1 base; unmatched junction nucleotides: 5. The V gene's germline CDR1 is SGHNT and CDR2 YYREEE (reference sequence). The CDR3 covers 15 residues. CDR3 nucleotide sequence: TGTGCCAGCAGCCTTATAGCGGGGGGATCCTACGAGCAGTACTTC. Translating it yields CASSLIAGGSYEQYF.

The gene calls are TRBV28 and TRBJ1-2; 7 nucleotides line up with TRBD1. The CDR3 totals 14 residues. Looked up from germline, CDR1 is MDHEN and CDR2 is SYDVKM. V lost 6 bases, J lost 0 bases, and 4 bases stayed unmatched. The CDR3: CASRAGGSNYGYTF. The DNA of the CDR3 is TGTGCCAGCAGGGCAGGGGGTTCTAACTATGGCTACACCTTC.

This rearrangement joins TRBV11-2 to TRBJ2-1; D might be TRBD2 (5 bases). With 7 bases removed from V and 0 bases from J, the gap between germline ends came to 13 bases. This CDR3 region has 15 residues. The germline V gene has CDR1 SGHAT and CDR2 FQNNGV. The CDR3 reads CASTMRVNSYNEQFF. The CDR3 bases are TGTGCCAGCACCATGAGGGTCAACTCCTACAATGAGCAGTTCTTC. Based on the CDR3 plus reference TRBV11-2 and TRBJ2-1, the full variable domain is EAGVAQSPRYKIIEKRQSVAFWCNPISGHATLYWYQQILGQGPKLLIQFQNNGVVDDSQLPKDRFSAERLKGVDSTLKIQPAKLEDSAVYLCASTMRVNSYNEQFFGPGTRLTVL.

This clone was seen a handful of times. This chain uses TRBV9 with TRBJ1-2; maybe TRBD1 (5 bases). The V end was cut by 4 bases, the J end by 5 bases, with 21 bases between. The CDR3 has 16 amino acids. Germline V gene lookup returns CDR1 SGDLS and CDR2 YYNGEE. The CDR3 loop reads CASSSSIGGSGYGYTF. The CDR3 DNA reads TGTGCCAGCAGCTCTTCAATTGGGGGGTCGGGGTATGGCTACACCTTC.

This clone appeared a few times. Other DNA sequences in this sample translate to the same CDR3. The V and J genes are TRBV5-1 and TRBJ2-2; 8 nucleotides match TRBD2. The CDR3 length is 16 residues. Trimming removed 0 bases from V and 1 base from J; junction bases left unmatched: 2. Germline CDR1 and CDR2: SGHRS and YFSETQ. CDR3 DNA sequence: TGCGCCAGCAGCTTGGGGCTAGCGGGGAACACCGGGGAGCTGTTTTTT. This codes for CASSLGLAGNTGELFF.

The chain is built from TRBV4-2 and TRBJ2-2; TRBD2 agrees at 10 bases. With V trimmed by 2 bases and J by 5 bases, 2 bases remained unmatched. The CDR3 length is 15 residues. CDR1 LGHNA and CDR2 YNFKEQ come from the germline V gene. In nucleotides, the CDR3 is TGTGCCAGCAGCCAACTAGCGGGAGATACCGGGGAGCTGTTTTTT. Protein sequence: CASSQLAGDTGELFF.

This clone has more than one count but fewer than ten. The V call is TRBV7-2, the J call TRBJ2-5; perhaps TRBD1 as D (6 bases). The germline V gene has CDR1 SGHTA and CDR2 FQGNSA. This CDR3 contains 13 residues. Trimming removed 6 bases at V and 5 bases at J, with 13 bases between. The CDR3 nucleotides read TGTGCCAGCAGGAAGGGGGTGGAGGAGACCCAGTACTTC. This gives the protein CASRKGVEETQYF.

V and J are TRBV5-1 and TRBJ1-4; D is perhaps TRBD1 (5 bases). Germline assignment: CDR1 SGHRS and CDR2 YFSETQ. V lost 2 bases, J lost 0 bases, and 11 bases lay in between. The CDR3 has 16 amino acids. CDR3 region: CASSFVGRATNEKLFF. The CDR3, as DNA: TGCGCCAGCAGCTTTGTCGGCAGGGCAACTAATGAAAAACTGTTTTTT.

This sequence joins TRBV7-9 and TRBJ1-1; weak D call: TRBD1 (5 bases). V was clipped by 5 bases and J by 7 bases, with 11 bases between them. Germline V gene sequence: CDR1 SEHNR, CDR2 FQNEAQ (reference sequence). This CDR3 region has 12 residues. The CDR3 spells CASSTWDFEAFF. The CDR3 bases are TGTGCCAGCAGCACATGGGACTTTGAAGCTTTCTTT.

The J gene is TRBJ2-7, the V gene TRBV30; D unclear. Germline V CDR1 and CDR2: GTSNPN, SVGIG (reference sequence). V dropped 0 bases and J dropped 6 bases, with 6 bases sitting between them. CDR3 size: 11 residues. This CDR3 is CAWSVTAEQYF. CDR3 bases: TGTGCCTGGAGTGTAACAGCCGAGCAGTACTTC.

This chain uses TRBV28 with TRBJ1-4; 10 bases fit TRBD1. The J segment lost 11 bases and the V segment lost 7 bases, leaving 13 bases of the junction unmatched. The CDR3 is 15 amino acids. CDR1 is MDHEN, CDR2 SYDVKM, per germline. CDR3 sequence: CASKGDRGPVVKLFF. The CDR3 DNA is TGTGCCAGCAAAGGGGACAGGGGCCCCGTTGTTAAACTGTTTTTT.

The genes are TRBV27 and TRBJ1-2; D is perhaps TRBD1 (5 bases). Germline assignment: CDR1 MNHEY and CDR2 SMNVEV (reference sequence). This CDR3 comprises 13 residues. Trimming shortened V by 6 bases and J by 8 bases, and 16 bases separated the two germline ends. CDR3 DNA sequence: TGTGCCAGCAGCGCACTTAGGGGAAACGGCTACACCTTC. Amino acid sequence: CASSALRGNGYTF.

This chain uses TRBV9 with TRBJ2-3, with 10 bases matching TRBD2. Germline loops: CDR1 SGDLS, CDR2 YYNGEE. The CDR3 length is 16 residues. The ends lost 4 bases at V and 6 bases at J; junction bases unmatched: 11. As DNA, the CDR3 is TGTGCCAGCAGCCACTCACTAGCGGGGCCCGGGGATACGCAGTATTTT. Protein: CASSHSLAGPGDTQYF. Combining the CDR3 with reference TRBV9 and TRBJ2-3 gives the whole variable domain DSGVTQTPKHLITATGQRVTLRCSPRSGDLSVYWYQQSLDQGLQFLIQYYNGEERAKGNILERFSAQQFPDLHSELNLSSLELGDSALYFCASSHSLAGPGDTQYFGPGTRLTVL.

This clone was counted only a few times. CDR3 DNA sequence: TGCGCCAGCAGCCTCAGGGCGCGAGAGACCCAGTACTTC. Its translation is CASSLRARETQYF. V usage is TRBV4-1 and J usage is TRBJ2-5, with D possibly being TRBD1 (5 bases). Trimming removed 4 bases from V and 4 bases from J, with 10 bases in between. CDR1 MGHRA and CDR2 YSYEKL come from the germline V gene. The CDR3 has 13 amino acids.

This clone has more than one count but fewer than ten. This chain joins TRBV4-3 and TRBJ1-2; 10 bases agree with TRBD1. Germline V gene data show CDR1 as LGHNA and CDR2 as YSLEER. After removal of 1 base from V and 5 bases from J, the junction contained 4 bases not matched to a gene. This CDR3 spans 15 amino acids. CDR3 nucleotides: TGCGCCAGCAGCCAAGGACAGGGGGCACGGTATGGCTACACCTTC. Its translation is CASSQGQGARYGYTF.

A few counts support this clone. The chain carries TRBV19 and TRBJ2-7, with D perhaps TRBD2 (6 bases). The CDR3 is made up of 13 amino acids. Germline V gene sequence: CDR1 LNHDA, CDR2 SQIVND (reference sequence). CDR3 in amino acids: CAAGGDDSYEQYF. The CDR3 region has the DNA TGTGCTGCGGGCGGGGACGACTCCTACGAGCAGTACTTC.

This clone was seen a few times. This chain uses TRBV7-8 with TRBJ2-7; 9 nucleotides agree with TRBD1. Germline values: CDR1 SGHVS, CDR2 FQNEAQ. This CDR3 contains 14 residues. V shed 4 bases, J shed 2 bases, and the junction held 3 bases outside the gene matches. The DNA of the CDR3 is TGTGCCAGCAGCTCGACAGGGGGTCCCTACGAGCAGTACTTC. This translates into CASSSTGGPYEQYF.

The chain links TRBV5-6 to TRBJ2-5; 7 positions match TRBD1. With V trimmed by 2 bases and J by 2 bases, 3 bases remained unmatched. The CDR3 runs to 14 residues. Germline lookup yields CDR1 SGHDT and CDR2 YYEEEE. The CDR3 nucleotides read TGTGCCAGCAGCTTTCGGGACAGACAAGAGACCCAGTACTTC. Residues: CASSFRDRQETQYF.

The chain uses TRBV5-1 and TRBJ1-1, with D tentatively TRBD1 (5 bases). Germline V CDR1 and CDR2: SGHRS, YFSETQ. CDR3 length equals 13 residues. Deletions cut 5 bases from V and 0 bases from J, with 8 bases between. In nucleotides, the CDR3 is TGCGCCAGCAGACCAGGGTTGAACACTGAAGCTTTCTTT. It translates to CASRPGLNTEAFF. Combining the CDR3 with reference TRBV5-1 and TRBJ1-1 gives the whole variable domain KAGVTQTPRYLIKTRGQQVTLSCSPISGHRSVSWYQQTPGQGLQFLFEYFSETQRNKGNFPGRFSGRQFSNSRSEMNVSTLELGDSALYLCASRPGLNTEAFFGQGTRLTVV.

This clone showed up just once. This chain connects TRBV5-1 to TRBJ2-7; 8 bases map to TRBD1. The junction had 8 bases not matched to a gene; V was cut back by 4 bases and J by 2 bases. The V gene's germline CDR1 is SGHRS and CDR2 YFSETQ. CDR3 length: 15 amino acids. The CDR3 DNA is TGCGCCAGCAGCCCTGGACAGGGCGTTGCCTACGAGCAGTACTTC. Its protein is CASSPGQGVAYEQYF.

This clone was counted between two and nine times. This same CDR3 is encoded by further DNA sequences in the sample. The V and J genes are TRBV7-2 and TRBJ2-1, with 8 bases identical to TRBD2. The germline gives CDR1 SGHTA, CDR2 FQGNSA. V was pared by 3 bases and J by 1 base, with 2 bases of the junction left unmatched. This CDR3 is built from 15 residues. Here the CDR3 reads CASSLGGGSYNEQFF. CDR3 DNA sequence: TGTGCCAGCAGCTTGGGCGGGGGGTCCTACAATGAGCAGTTCTTC.

The chain couples TRBV4-1 to TRBJ2-5; TRBD1 aligns across 8 bases. Germline CDR1 and CDR2: MGHRA and YSYEKL. V shed 4 bases and J 9 bases; nucleotides not matched to a gene: 16. The CDR3 spans 16 residues. The CDR3 reads CASSPTPGQASSAQYF. The CDR3 region has the DNA TGCGCCAGCAGCCCGACTCCGGGACAGGCCTCTTCGGCCCAGTACTTC.

This clone was observed a few times. J is TRBJ2-2 and V is TRBV5-1; 8 bases fit TRBD2. CDR1 is SGHRS and CDR2 is YFSETQ in the germline V gene. The CDR3 totals 15 residues. V gave up 5 bases and J gave up 6 bases; unmatched junction bases: 9. Written as DNA, the CDR3 is TGCGCCAGCAGAACCGGGACTAGTAGTTCCGGGGAGCTGTTTTTT. This gives the protein CASRTGTSSSGELFF. The variable domain in full, with the rest retrieved from reference TRBV5-1 and TRBJ2-2, is KAGVTQTPRYLIKTRGQQVTLSCSPISGHRSVSWYQQTPGQGLQFLFEYFSETQRNKGNFPGRFSGRQFSNSRSEMNVSTLELGDSALYLCASRTGTSSSGELFFGEGSRLTVL.